This T cell receptor (beta chain) comes out of a study of blood T cell repertoires in COVID-19. V gave up 1 base and J gave up 2 bases, with 12 bases separating them. Germline lookup yields CDR1 LGHNA and CDR2 YSLEER. The CDR3 consists of 15 residues. Original methodology: Estimation of nucleated cell counts relied on the amplification of reference gene primers. Measured with immunoSEQ multiplex PCR; TCRdb has only the in-frame clones, and not every one. D and trimming were read from the DNA, whereas the V and J calls and clone size are those reported in that table. In the table there are 200,000 to 250,000 clones, over 80% of which are singletons.

The sequenced material came from peripheral blood. V and J are TRBV4-3 and TRBJ2-7; tentative D call: TRBD1 (5 bases). The source of this sequence is a man aged 25-45 years with COVID-19, enrolled during active disease. The CDR3 DNA is TGCGCCAGCAGCCAAGGGCCCAGGGCAGCCTACGAGCAGTACTTC. This sequence encodes CASSQGPRAAYEQYF.